This record concerns one T cell receptor (beta chain) sequence. Its antigen is still unknown. Per-nucleotide qualities are absent, and no much larger clonotype sits a single base away. Stable hyperthyroidism was defined as no progression to ophthalmopathy within 18 months of follow-up. Patients with hyperthyroidism were aged 18 to 65 years, had been newly diagnosed, and had a disease duration of less than 2 months. Patients with other autoimmune diseases, uncontrolled infections, pregnancy or lactation were excluded. Diagnosis relied on clinical symptoms, serum thyroxine, TRAb, thyroid ultrasound and orbital computed tomography. Using Ficoll-Paque density gradient centrifugation, PBMCs were isolated from 9 to 10 ml of fresh peripheral blood. Total RNA was extracted using Trizol reagent, and RNA quality was checked on an Agilent 2100 Bioanalyzer. These data originate in a study of Graves' ophthalmopathy and Graves' hyperthyroidism (dated by TCRdb to 2017 to 2018). Study-wide context: Peripheral blood was collected at initial diagnosis, before any treatment. The independent validation cohort included about 19 hyperthyroidism patients plus 17 patients who later progressed from hyperthyroidism to ophthalmopathy. In total, 135 blood samples were TCR-sequenced: 40 to 45 ophthalmopathy, some 80 hyperthyroidism and about 17 hyperthyroidism-to-ophthalmopathy patients. In 6 or 7 hyperthyroidism patients, T-cell repertoires of thyroid tissue and blood were compared. For training and testing, the 80 to 100 patients in the discovery cohort were randomly divided in a 7:3 ratio. To tell Graves' ophthalmopathy apart from Graves' hyperthyroidism, and to predict which patients would progress to ophthalmopathy, the study relied on TCR beta repertoire signatures. Following sample collection, hyperthyroidism patients were given methimazole at a starting dose of 30 mg daily, and ophthalmopathy patients were given high-dose intravenous methylprednisolone. To explore V-J signatures that separate ophthalmopathy from hyperthyroidism, a discovery set of about a hundred patients was enrolled, consisting of 40 to 45 with ophthalmopathy and about 60 with stable hyperthyroidism. General conclusions and limits of the study: In cross-validation, the 13-signature model distinguished ophthalmopathy from stable hyperthyroidism with less than 90% sensitivity and about 81% specificity, while in the test set the corresponding values were about 79% and 69%. No statistical method was used to set the sample size in advance, and the investigators knew which group each participant was assigned to. Most expanded thyroid clonotypes with frequency above 0.001 were also detected in blood, suggesting blood repertoires may reflect the thyroid immune response. In validation, the model predicted ophthalmopathy progression with 70.59% sensitivity and 72.22% specificity; approximately 12 predicted patients were CT-confirmed with GO in a median of about 6.1 months.

In the germline V gene (reference sequence), CDR1 corresponds to LNHNV and CDR2 to YYDKDF. The CDR3, cysteine through phenylalanine, is 15 amino acids long. Kept here is only the CDR3 DNA, which spans 45 bases and is read in frame from base 1. Between the V and J ends, shortened by 0 bases and 10 bases respectively, the junction contains 13 bases. For repertoire sequencing, TCR beta CDR3 regions were amplified from RNA transcripts. HTBI primers and the Qiagen OneStep RT-PCR kit were used in a first-round RT-PCR, which was followed by a second-round multiplex PCR, size selection and purification. Libraries were sequenced on an Illumina HiSeq2000 using paired-end 100 bp reads. Turning to the authors' computational methods: SOAPnuke was used to process the reads, removing any read that contained adapters or uncalled bases, had a mean Phred below 15, or lacked an exact match to the constant primer or identifier. COPE v1.2.5 was used to merge high-quality paired reads. Clonotypes were defined as unique nucleotide sequences and were aligned to IMGT TRB V, D and J references using MiTCR v1.1. The analysis was limited to V-J combinations with a frequency above 0.0001, which together covered approximately 99% of repertoires. For each V-J combination, a TCR clonal expansion and chaos score was defined as F50 clonal expansion divided by the chaos observed in the TCRdist matrix. Features were reduced by Welch's t-statistics and random forest to 10 to 15 V-J combinations, which fed a naive Bayes classifier. Thyroid-blood repertoire similarity was quantified with the Morisita-Horn index. TCRdb ran its own pipeline on the public reads, namely fastp trimming at Q25 and MiXCR clone calling, and kept in-frame beta chains. Under each unique CDR3 protein, matching rows form one entry showing the most common genes and DNA. TCRdb's processing, not the study's, gives the V and J calls here. Recorded for this sample are 350,000 to 400,000 distinct CDR3 sequences; approximately 15% of them occurred a single time. The top ten hold about 7% of the sample.

The sequencing input was peripheral blood. This TCR was recovered from a woman aged 18 to 35 with stable Graves' hyperthyroidism. Donor details come from another sample of the same person, matched by shared clones. The sequence is built from TRBV15 and TRBJ1-6, and perhaps TRBD1 as D gene, on 5 matching bases. The nucleotide sequence is given as TGTGCCACCAGCAGAGATCCTTCCGGGGGATCACCCCTCCACTTT. The resulting protein is CATSRDPSGGSPLHF.